This T cell receptor (beta chain) was recovered during a study of blood T cell repertoires in COVID-19. Study in general: The study drew acute and convalescent COVID-19 samples from the United States, Italy and Spain. T cells, B-cell-depleted T cells, or PBMCs provided the cDNA or gDNA that served as material.

Participants, about 18 to 90 years old, spanned approximately 25 US areas. Cohort allocation depended upon clinical history that participants reported. The CDR3 consists of 14 residues. The germline V gene encodes CDR1 DFQATT and CDR2 SNEGSKA (reference sequence). J was trimmed by 2 bases and V by 3 bases; bases with no gene match: 5. The method was immunoSEQ multiplex PCR; TCRdb's version includes in-frame clones alone and lacks a portion of them. The profile covers about 170,000 clones, with approximately 82% appearing a single time and nearly 15% taken by the ten largest. This TCR derives from a middle-aged man who had recovered from COVID-19. Material: PBMCs or T cells enriched from blood (not recorded which). This chain uses TRBV20-1 with TRBJ2-5; TRBD1 agrees at 8 bases. CDR3 amino acids: CSASRQGWQETQYF. The CDR3, as DNA: TGCAGTGCTAGTAGACAGGGGTGGCAAGAGACCCAGTACTTC.